This T cell receptor (beta chain) came from a study of blood T cell repertoires in COVID-19. Study-wide context: Specimens from acute and convalescent COVID-19 originated in the United States, Italy and Spain. PBMCs, B-cell-depleted T cells, or T cells were the source of the cDNA or gDNA that made up the material.

The CDR3 consists of 15 residues. Trimming left V 3 bases short and J 6 bases short, with 17 bases between. Germline CDR1 LNHDA, CDR2 SQIVND (reference sequence). Authors' processing steps: From reference gene primer amplification, estimates of nucleated cell counts were derived. TCRdb's table, derived via immunoSEQ multiplex PCR, lists solely in-frame clones and lacks some. For V, J and clone size, that table is used; D and trimming come from the DNA. The table lists under 250,000 clones, roughly 89% of them singletons, with about 6.5% in the top ten. This clonotype was sampled from a man aged 55 to 70 who had recovered from COVID-19. The sequenced material came from peripheral blood. The rearrangement joins TRBV19 to TRBJ1-1; perhaps TRBD1 as D (6 bases). CDR3 nucleotides: TGTGCCAGTAGTATCCCGCACAGGGATAGGGCTGAAGCTTTCTTT. Its translation is CASSIPHRDRAEAFF.